Included here is one T cell receptor (beta chain) sequence, with context. Its binding antigen is unknown. A read error is possible here, since a much larger clone lies one base away. TCR beta CDR3 regions were amplified from RNA transcripts. For the first round of RT-PCR on the TCR CDR3, the HTBI primer set was used together with the Qiagen OneStep RT-PCR kit. The libraries were constructed in a second round of multiplex PCR and then size-selected and purified. The libraries were sequenced on an Illumina HiSeq2000 using paired-end 100 bp reads. As for the original processing: SOAPnuke was used to process the raw data, with reads discarded if the reads contained adapters or uncalled bases, had a mean Phred below 15, or lacked an exact constant-primer or identifier match. High-quality paired reads were merged using COPE v1.2.5, and each unique nucleotide sequence was defined as a clonotype. MiTCR v1.1 was used to align clonotypes to the IMGT TRBV, TRBD and TRBJ reference segments. Only V-J combinations with frequency above 0.0001, covering about 99% of repertoires, were analysed. A TCS score was defined as the ratio between F50 (clonal expansion) and ExV (chaos), using BLOSUM62-based TCRdist between CDR3 peptides within each V-J. Welch's t-statistics and random forest reduced around 520 V-J features to under 15, which were used in a naive Bayes classifier (R e1071). TCRdb reworked the public reads: Q25 trimming with fastp, MiXCR clone assembly, productive beta chains retained. Here each entry gathers all rows of one CDR3 protein and keeps the most common genes and DNA. TCRdb, not the authors, supplied the V and J calls. Across this sample there are approximately 620,000 distinct CDR3 sequences, with approximately 13% seen only once. Of the sample, 5.8% falls within the top ten clones.

Hyperthyroidism patients were newly diagnosed, with disease duration under 2 months, and aged 18 to 65 years. Exclusion was applied to patients with uncontrolled infections, other autoimmune diseases, pregnancy or lactation. Diagnoses were established on the basis of clinical symptoms, serum thyroxine and TRAb, thyroid ultrasound, and orbital computed tomography. Blood from progressor patients was collected at the time of first diagnosis with hyperthyroidism, before any ophthalmopathy symptoms had appeared. PBMCs were separated from approximately 10 ml of fresh peripheral blood using Ficoll-Paque density gradient centrifugation. Patients classed as progressors first received a Graves' hyperthyroidism diagnosis and then went on to develop ophthalmopathy during follow-up. Trizol reagent was used to extract total RNA, and RNA quality was then checked on an Agilent 2100 Bioanalyzer. This sample stems from a study of T cells in Graves' hyperthyroidism and ophthalmopathy (dated by TCRdb to the late 2010s). Context from the whole study: Peripheral blood was collected at initial diagnosis, before any treatment. TCR V-J signatures able to tell the groups apart were searched for in a discovery cohort of 95 or so patients, of whom 43 had Graves' ophthalmopathy and under 65 had stable Graves' hyperthyroidism. Whether ophthalmopathy could be predicted prospectively was tested in an independent validation cohort made up of roughly 20 hyperthyroidism patients plus 17 patients who later progressed to ophthalmopathy. The approximately 97 discovery patients were randomly divided into training and test sets at a 7:3 ratio. Thyroid tissue and blood T-cell repertoires from more than five Graves' hyperthyroidism patients were also compared in the study. After sampling, hyperthyroidism patients received methimazole starting at 30 mg daily, and ophthalmopathy patients received high-dose intravenous methylprednisolone. The paper reports TCR Vbeta CDR3 sequencing of approximately 140 peripheral blood samples: fewer than 50 ophthalmopathy, about 75 hyperthyroidism and 17 progressor patients.

The germline V gene (reference sequence) specifies SEHNR as CDR1 and FQNEAQ as CDR2. The trim is 5 bases for V and 0 bases for J, with a gap of 13 bases between the germline ends. Counted from cysteine to phenylalanine, this CDR3 has 15 amino acids. CDR3 DNA is the only sequence kept; it has 45 bases, read in frame from the first base. The full study reports these points: In validation, the model predicted progression to ophthalmopathy with around 71% sensitivity and approximately 78% specificity, a median of 6.5 months before onset. A model built on a 13 V-J signature distinguished ophthalmopathy from stable hyperthyroidism, reaching 85% to 90% sensitivity and 81% to 83% specificity in cross-validation and 80%/75% in testing. Most expanded thyroid clonotypes (frequency above 0.001) were also detected in blood, a finding suggesting that blood repertoires may reflect thyroid immune responses. No statistical method was used to fix the sample size in advance, and group allocation was not hidden from the investigators.

The clonotype comes from a woman younger than 45 with Graves' hyperthyroidism that later progressed to Graves' ophthalmopathy. The rearranged chain carries TRBV7-9 and TRBJ1-1; the D gene is possibly TRBD1, with 5 bases matching. Sequenced: blood. The CDR3 protein: CASSALDSLNTEAFF. The nucleotide sequence reads TGTGCCAGCAGCGCCCTTGACAGCCTGAACACTGAAGCTTTCTTT.